Below, one T cell receptor (beta chain) is given with its context. Its antigen remains unknown. The germline V and J ends were trimmed by 3 bases and 2 bases, with 10 bases remaining between them. The length of the CDR3 is 13 residues. Germline CDR1 is GTSNPN and CDR2 is SVGIG (reference sequence). The data belong to a study of metastatic and nonmetastatic thyroid tumors. Study information: Repertoire comparison spanned blood and tumor or nodule tissue of malignant and benign thyroid patients.

Not a single patient had been given any form of treatment at any point before undergoing thyroid surgery. TCRdb reprocessed the PCR reads via MiXCR. The sample lists roughly 14,000 clones, about 31% occurring once. Study observations and caveats: Benign nodules reportedly had significantly lower TCR beta diversity than malignant thyroid tumors in blood and tumor.

The sample consisted of blood. This receptor was taken from a female donor with papillary thyroid cancer or a benign thyroid nodule (not recorded which). Some clones in this sample may be carry-over from other donors' samples. The J gene is TRBJ1-2, the V gene TRBV30; D is possibly TRBD1 (5 bases). The CDR3 nucleotides are TGTGCCTGGAGCGAGACAGTCAACTATGGCTACACCTTC. As protein: CAWSETVNYGYTF.